The 32 T cell receptor beta chains below all came from one sample that was sequenced in a study of T cell responses to AZD1222 COVID-19 vaccine. Here immunoSEQ multiplex PCR was the method, and the copy in TCRdb shows in-frame clones only, minus some. Among 130,000 to 150,000 clones listed, 90% to 95% were seen once. The sequenced sample was peripheral blood, obtained on day 0 of MenACWY control vaccination. The receptors were sampled from an adult in good health.

V gene TRBV7-2 combines with J gene TRBJ1-2, with D uncertain. Per germline, CDR1 SGHTA and CDR2 FQGNSA. V was clipped by 0 bases and J by 7 bases, with 15 bases between them. The CDR3 covers 15 residues. CDR3 in amino acids: CASSLARERWRGYTF. The CDR3 DNA follows: TGTGCCAGCAGCTTAGCGAGGGAGAGATGGCGTGGCTACACCTTC.

V is TRBV19 and J is TRBJ1-1; D is unresolved. From germline, CDR1 is LNHDA and CDR2 SQIVND (reference sequence). The CDR3 is made up of 13 amino acids. Trimming took off 1 base at V and 8 bases at J, with 11 bases between the two ends. CDR3 sequence: CASSIAGTREAFF. CDR3 in DNA: TGTGCCAGTAGTATAGCAGGAACTAGGGAAGCTTTCTTT.

The chain uses TRBV7-9 and TRBJ2-7, with D perhaps TRBD1 or TRBD2 (5 bases each). The germline CDR1 and CDR2 sequences are SEHNR and FQNEAQ (reference sequence). Trimming took off 7 bases at V and 0 bases at J, with 16 bases between the two ends. This CDR3 has 15 residues. CDR3 nucleotides: TGTGCCAGCACCCCTGAGGGGTATAGCTCCTACGAGCAGTACTTC. Protein sequence: CASTPEGYSSYEQYF.

The V call is TRBV5-1, the J call TRBJ2-7; D not resolved. The CDR3 runs to 12 residues. Trimming removed 5 bases from V and 3 bases from J, with 9 bases in between. Germline CDR1 is SGHRS and CDR2 is YFSETQ. In DNA, the CDR3 is TGCGCCAGCAGTTCCCCAGGCTACGAGCAGTACTTC. It yields the protein CASSSPGYEQYF.

This clone was detected only once. The chain links TRBV27 to TRBJ1-4, with 8 bases that match TRBD1. This CDR3 is 14 amino acids long. The trim removed 6 bases at V and 5 bases at J, leaving 5 bases unmatched. In germline, CDR1 is MNHEY, CDR2 SMNVEV (reference sequence). CDR3 protein: CASSPGQENEKLFF. As DNA, the CDR3 is TGTGCCAGCAGCCCGGGACAGGAGAATGAAAAACTGTTTTTT.

V is TRBV11-2 and J is TRBJ2-2; a weak D match, TRBD2 (5 bases). Germline V gives CDR1 SGHAT, CDR2 FQNNGV. The CDR3 totals 15 residues. V was clipped by 1 base and J by 6 bases, with 12 bases between them. CDR3 residues: CASSLVGPSPGELFF. CDR3 bases: TGTGCCAGCAGCTTAGTCGGGCCTAGCCCCGGGGAGCTGTTTTTT.

This chain joins TRBV18 and TRBJ2-2; no firm D call. The V end lost 2 bases, the J end lost 7 bases, and 5 bases lay between the germline ends. Germline V gene lookup returns CDR1 KGHSH and CDR2 LQKENI. CDR3 length: 12 amino acids. The DNA for the CDR3 is TGTGCCAGCTCACCATTTGTCGGGGAGCTGTTTTTT. This codes for CASSPFVGELFF.

This chain connects TRBV29-1 to TRBJ2-1, with 11 bases matching TRBD2. With 5 bases clipped from V and 8 bases from J, the junction kept 11 bases outside the gene matches. CDR3 length equals 15 residues. The germline CDR1 and CDR2 sequences are SQVTM and ANQGSEA. Here the CDR3 reads CSVRTGTSGTYEQFF. CDR3 in DNA: TGCAGCGTTCGGACAGGGACTAGCGGCACATATGAGCAGTTCTTC.

The DNA of the CDR3 is TGTGCCAGCAGCCGAGGGGACTATATCTCCTATAATTCACCCCTCCACTTT. Its protein is CASSRGDYISYNSPLHF. This sequence joins TRBV11-3 and TRBJ1-6, with D possibly being TRBD1 (5 bases). The CDR3 totals 17 residues. Germline-derived CDR1 and CDR2 are SGHNT and YENEEA. V lost 5 bases, J lost 0 bases, and 14 bases lay in between.

The chain recombines TRBV7-8 with TRBJ2-7, with 8 positions matching TRBD1. CDR1 SGHVS and CDR2 FQNEAQ come from the germline V gene. Germline trimming cut 5 bases from V and 8 bases from J; bases unmatched to any gene: 14. There are 15 residues in the CDR3. CDR3 residues: CASSGRGPLVYQQYF. CDR3 coding DNA: TGTGCCAGCAGCGGCAGGGGGCCACTCGTTTACCAGCAGTACTTC.

Here the CDR3 reads CASSESFQGKYGYTF. As DNA, the CDR3 is TGCGCCAGCAGTGAGTCGTTCCAGGGCAAGTATGGCTACACCTTC. This chain uses TRBV10-2 with TRBJ1-2; D is possibly TRBD1 (5 bases). The CDR3 is made up of 15 amino acids. Germline V gene sequence: CDR1 WSHSY, CDR2 SAAADI. Trimming took 0 bases from V and 5 from J, leaving 13 bases between them.

This rearrangement joins TRBV30 to TRBJ1-2; D may be TRBD1 (5 bases). This CDR3 comprises 13 residues. V gave up 0 bases and J gave up 6 bases, with 11 bases separating them. CDR1 and CDR2 (germline): GTSNPN, SVGIG (reference sequence). CDR3 coding DNA: TGTGCCTGGAGTGTACTGAGGGGCCATGGCTACACCTTC. It is translated as CAWSVLRGHGYTF.

V is TRBV28 and J is TRBJ1-2; the D gene is possibly TRBD1 (5 bases). Germline CDR1 reads MDHEN; CDR2 reads SYDVKM. This CDR3 contains 15 residues. V was clipped by 3 bases and J by 3 bases, with 14 bases between them. The CDR3 sequence is CASSLFGGLDYGYTF. The CDR3 DNA reads TGTGCCAGCAGTTTGTTTGGGGGTCTGGACTATGGCTACACCTTC.

V is TRBV6-5 and J is TRBJ1-4, with D possibly matching TRBD1 (5 bases). Germline CDR1 and CDR2: MNHEY and SVGAGI. CDR3 length: 15 residues. The V and J ends lost 6 bases and 7 bases respectively, with 18 bases between them. The CDR3 sequence is CASRLQAGGGEKLFF. In nucleotides, the CDR3 is TGTGCCAGCAGGCTACAAGCCGGGGGAGGTGAAAAACTGTTTTTT.

The V gene is TRBV18, the J gene TRBJ1-1; tentatively, D is TRBD1 (6 bases). This CDR3 contains 13 residues. Looked up from germline, CDR1 is KGHSH and CDR2 is LQKENI. Trimming cost V 2 bases and J 8 bases, with 12 bases left between them. As DNA, the CDR3 is TGTGCCAGCTCACCAGGGTCCGGGACAGAAGCTTTCTTT. As protein: CASSPGSGTEAFF. The full variable domain, in which reference TRBV18 and TRBJ1-1 provide the parts outside the CDR3, is NAGVMQNPRHLVRRRGQEARLRCSPMKGHSHVYWYRQLPEEGLKFMVYLQKENIIDESGMPKERFSAEFPKEGPSILRIQQVVRGDSAAYFCASSPGSGTEAFFGQGTRLTVV.

J is TRBJ1-5 and V is TRBV2; D possibly corresponds to TRBD1 (5 bases). V lost 3 bases and J 0 bases, leaving 12 bases between the germline ends. This CDR3 is built from 16 residues. The germline CDR1 and CDR2 sequences are SNHLY and FYNNEI. CDR3 region: CASSDGTGGSNQPQHF. CDR3 in DNA: TGTGCCAGCAGTGATGGGACCGGCGGTAGCAATCAGCCCCAGCATTTT. Full variable domain (remainder filled in from reference TRBV2 and TRBJ1-5): EPEVTQTPSHQVTQMGQEVILRCVPISNHLYFYWYRQILGQKVEFLVSFYNNEISEKSEIFDDQFSVERPDGSNFTLKIRSTKLEDSAMYFCASSDGTGGSNQPQHFGDGTRLSIL.

The chain employs TRBV30 and TRBJ2-1; D call uncertain. The V end lost 0 bases, the J end lost 8 bases, and 11 bases lay between the germline ends. This CDR3 is built from 13 residues. CDR1 and CDR2 (germline): GTSNPN, SVGIG (reference sequence). CDR3 amino acids: CAWSVSGSYEQFF. In DNA, the CDR3 is TGTGCCTGGAGTGTCAGTGGTTCGTATGAGCAGTTCTTC. Full variable domain (missing parts from reference TRBV30 and TRBJ2-1): SQTIHQWPATLVQPVGSPLSLECTVEGTSNPNLYWYRQAAGRGLQLLFYSVGIGQISSEVPQNLSASRPQDRQFILSSKKLLLSDSGFYLCAWSVSGSYEQFFGPGTRLTVL.

This clone was observed a handful of times. The chain joins TRBV6-5 to TRBJ1-2; a possible D gene is TRBD1 (5 bases). The CDR3 runs 15 residues. Germline CDR1 is MNHEY and CDR2 is SVGAGI. Trimming left V 0 bases short and J 6 bases short, with 14 bases between. CDR3 in DNA: TGTGCCAGCAGTTACTCCATGTCAGGGATAGATGGCTACACCTTC. Protein sequence: CASSYSMSGIDGYTF.

This chain connects TRBV15 to TRBJ2-5; TRBD2 matches at 13 bases. The ends lost 8 bases at V and 3 bases at J; junction bases unmatched: 6. The germline CDR1 and CDR2 sequences are LNHNV and YYDKDF (reference sequence). The CDR3 has 15 residues. The CDR3 bases are TGTGCCACCGGGACCGGGACTAGCGGGAAAGAGACCCAGTACTTC. It yields the protein CATGTGTSGKETQYF.

The rearrangement links TRBV30 to TRBJ2-5, with TRBD2 matching 12 bases. CDR1 and CDR2 from the germline V gene are GTSNPN and SVGIG (reference sequence). There are 15 residues in the CDR3. V lost 5 bases and J lost 1; bases outside the gene matches: 5. CDR3: CAWDTSGGSQETQYF. The CDR3 nucleotides are TGTGCCTGGGATACTAGCGGGGGGTCCCAAGAGACCCAGTACTTC.

The chain recombines TRBV9 with TRBJ2-7; 10 bases fit TRBD1. The CDR3 consists of 16 residues. J lost 5 bases, V lost 3 bases, and 11 bases had no gene match. The germline V gene has CDR1 SGDLS and CDR2 YYNGEE. CDR3 loop: CASSGEGTGEINEQYF. DNA for the CDR3: TGTGCCAGCAGCGGAGAGGGGACAGGGGAGATCAACGAGCAGTACTTC.

The CDR3 DNA reads TGTGCCAGCAGAGGCGGGGGGGCATACAATGAGCAGTTCTTC. It yields the protein CASRGGGAYNEQFF. The chain is built from TRBV3-1 (or the pseudogene TRBV3-2) and TRBJ2-1, with 9 nucleotides matching TRBD2. Unmatched junction bases numbered 4, after V lost 6 bases and J lost 4 bases. The germline V gene has CDR1 LGHDT and CDR2 YNNKEL (reference sequence). CDR3 length: 14 residues.

CDR3 sequence reads: CASSRSDTEAFF. CDR3 coding DNA: TGTGCCAGCTCGCGTTCGGACACTGAAGCTTTCTTT. The chain carries TRBV18 and TRBJ1-1, with D unclear. Germline V lookup: CDR1 KGHSH, CDR2 LQKENI. V dropped 6 bases and J dropped 3 bases, with 8 bases sitting between them. The CDR3 totals 12 residues. Variable domain in full (rest from reference TRBV18 and TRBJ1-1): NAGVMQNPRHLVRRRGQEARLRCSPMKGHSHVYWYRQLPEEGLKFMVYLQKENIIDESGMPKERFSAEFPKEGPSILRIQQVVRGDSAAYFCASSRSDTEAFFGQGTRLTVV.

The rearrangement links TRBV5-1 to TRBJ2-6; D could derive from TRBD1 or TRBD2 (5 bases each). V shed 4 bases and J shed 0 bases, with 11 bases lying between them. This CDR3 comprises 16 residues. In germline, CDR1 is SGHRS, CDR2 YFSETQ. The chain's CDR3 is CASSLGRSSGANVLTF. CDR3 nucleotides: TGCGCCAGCAGCCTGGGACGAAGCTCTGGGGCCAACGTCCTGACTTTC.

This sequence joins TRBV7-2 and TRBJ1-2; weak D call: TRBD1 (5 bases). Per germline, CDR1 SGHTA and CDR2 FQGNSA. V was trimmed by 2 bases and J by 10 bases, leaving 17 bases between them. CDR3 size: 14 residues. The CDR3: CASSLSVQGVDYTF. CDR3 nucleotide sequence: TGTGCCAGCAGCTTATCCGTCCAGGGAGTTGACTACACCTTC. Looking up the rest from reference TRBV7-2 and TRBJ1-2 gives the full variable domain: GAGVSQSPSNKVTEKGKDVELRCDPISGHTALYWYRQSLGQGLEFLIYFQGNSAPDKSGLPSDRFSAERTGGSVSTLTIQRTQQEDSAVYLCASSLSVQGVDYTFGSGTRLTVV.

This chain links TRBV11-2 with TRBJ1-5; tentative D call: TRBD1 (5 bases). This CDR3 is built from 16 residues. V lost 4 bases to trimming and J lost 4 bases, with 17 bases between them. CDR1 SGHAT and CDR2 FQNNGV come from the germline V gene. The CDR3: CASSSALGGGNQPQHF. As DNA, the CDR3 is TGTGCCAGCAGCTCCGCCCTCGGTGGGGGGAATCAGCCCCAGCATTTT.

The rearrangement uses TRBV7-8 and TRBJ2-3; 10 bases agree with TRBD2. In germline, CDR1 is SGHVS, CDR2 FQNEAQ. This CDR3 is built from 18 residues. Germline trimming cut 2 bases from V and 0 bases from J; bases unmatched to any gene: 8. Here the CDR3 reads CASSLPLAGGPSTDTQYF. Here the CDR3 DNA reads TGTGCCAGCAGCTTACCTTTAGCGGGAGGACCGAGCACAGATACGCAGTATTTT.

This chain links TRBV6-5 with TRBJ1-1; 7 bases are a match to TRBD1. The junction had 11 bases not matched to a gene; V was cut back by 0 bases and J by 7 bases. Looked up from germline, CDR1 is MNHEY and CDR2 is SVGAGI. The CDR3 contains 16 residues. The CDR3: CASSYSIQTGELEAFF. The CDR3 DNA reads TGTGCCAGCAGTTACTCAATACAAACAGGGGAACTTGAAGCTTTCTTT.

The gene calls are TRBV11-3 and TRBJ2-7; TRBD2 is a possible D gene (6 bases). The CDR3 spans 15 residues. V lost 5 bases to trimming and J lost 2 bases, with 16 bases between them. The V gene's germline CDR1 is SGHNT and CDR2 YENEEA. The CDR3 loop reads CASSGDLRDPYEQYF. The CDR3 DNA follows: TGTGCCAGCAGCGGAGACCTGCGGGACCCCTACGAGCAGTACTTC.

V and J are TRBV2 and TRBJ1-6; tentatively, D is TRBD1 (6 bases). In germline, CDR1 is SNHLY, CDR2 FYNNEI. V lost 3 bases and J 6 bases, leaving 12 bases between the germline ends. The CDR3 spans 15 residues. In nucleotides, the CDR3 is TGTGCCAGCAGTGACAGGCAGGGGCTTAATTCACCCCTCCACTTT. Translated: CASSDRQGLNSPLHF.

The rearrangement uses TRBV5-8 and TRBJ2-2; a possible D gene is TRBD1 (5 bases). The CDR3 has 16 amino acids. V gave up 0 bases and J gave up 1 base, with 10 bases separating them. Germline CDR1 reads SGHTS; CDR2 reads YDEGEE. CDR3 sequence: CASSLAYGQNTGELFF. The DNA for the CDR3 is TGTGCCAGCAGCTTGGCTTACGGACAGAACACCGGGGAGCTGTTTTTT.

The chain uses TRBV19 and TRBJ2-2; a possible D gene is TRBD1 (6 bases). Between the trimmed V and J ends, which lost 3 bases and 1 base, there was a span of 15 bases. Per the germline V gene, CDR1 is LNHDA and CDR2 is SQIVND (reference sequence). The CDR3 has 17 residues. CDR3 bases: TGTGCCAGTAGTATCTTCGTAGGGACACAGAACACCGGGGAGCTGTTTTTT. It yields the protein CASSIFVGTQNTGELFF.